This TCR beta chain emerged from a study of T cells in localized non-small cell lung cancer. Study-wide results and caveats: Of the top 100 tumor clones, median roughly 53 were in adjacent lung, some 30 among its top 100.

V lost 8 bases and J 6 bases, leaving 13 bases between the germline ends. The CDR3 consists of 12 residues. From germline, CDR1 is LNHDA and CDR2 SQIVND (reference sequence). Clones were read by immunoSEQ multiplex PCR, and TCRdb kept only the in-frame ones, dropping some. The table has around 20,000 clones, roughly nine tenths seen once. This clone was observed once. Antigen: not known. The rearrangement joins TRBV19 to TRBJ1-2; D remains ambiguous. Source: peripheral blood, taken before any cancer treatment. This clonotype was obtained from a woman aged 40-70 years with stage I lung adenocarcinoma. The CDR3 DNA is TGTGCCAGTTTTTTCCCCTTCAATGGCTACACCTTC. It translates to CASFFPFNGYTF.